The present entry profiles one T cell receptor (beta chain) with its context. The antigen is not known. The CDR3 is made up of 16 amino acids. Per the germline V gene, CDR1 is SGDLS and CDR2 is YYNGEE. This sample stems from a study of cytomegalovirus exposure and HLA in healthy donors. Study overall: Most donors, around 81% of approximately 400 genotyped, fell in the Caucasian-associated ancestry cluster.

Findings of the study overall: Several of the most significant clusters appeared linked to common viral pathogens, based on a later analysis.

Use of 60 Vbeta and 13 Jbeta primers characterized the PCR. Sequencing was performed with immunoSEQ multiplex PCR; in TCRdb, only in-frame clones are kept and a portion is missing. The sample has tens of thousands of clones, approximately 86% seen once. The receptor was isolated from a woman younger than 30 in good health and CMV-seropositive. The chain has TRBV9 and TRBJ2-5; D possibly corresponds to TRBD2 (6 bases). The J call may be faulty, since TRBJ2-7 better matches the DNA end. Material: PBMCs. The CDR3 here is CASSVVPRLEPSEQYF. Here the CDR3 DNA reads TGTGCCAGCAGCGTAGTACCGAGACTAGAACCCTCCGAGCAGTACTTC.